This paragraph covers one T cell receptor beta chain sequence. Self-reported history from a screening survey and questionnaire set each donor's cohort. The germline CDR1 and CDR2 sequences are SNHLY and FYNNEI. The CDR3 consists of 14 residues. V dropped 2 bases and J dropped 5; count of bases not matched to a gene: 3. The data belong to a study of blood T cell repertoires in COVID-19. Looking at the study overall: The United States, Italy and Spain were the sources of the acute and convalescent COVID-19 samples. Nucleic acid was either cDNA or gDNA, and it came from T cells, B-cell-depleted T cells, or PBMCs.

Measured with immunoSEQ multiplex PCR; TCRdb has only the in-frame clones, and not every one. The sample holds about 160,000 clones, approximately 80% seen once. This TCR derives from an older woman who had recovered from COVID-19. The sample taken for sequencing was PBMCs or T cells enriched from blood (not recorded which). The V call is TRBV2, the J call TRBJ1-5, with TRBD1 identical over 7 bases. CDR3 nucleotides: TGTGCCAGCAGTGAACGACAGGGCGATCAGCCCCAGCATTTT. Encoded protein: CASSERQGDQPQHF.